Here is one T cell receptor beta chain with its context. The source of the sample is a study of blood T cell repertoires in COVID-19. Across the whole study: Italy, Spain and the United States were the sources of the convalescent and acute COVID-19 samples. Sample material is recorded as cDNA or gDNA derived from T cells, B-cell-depleted T cells, or PBMCs.

Per the authors' pipeline: Estimation of nucleated cell counts relied on the amplification of reference gene primers. Some clones are missing from TCRdb's copy, which holds only in-frame ones; the method was immunoSEQ multiplex PCR. The V and J calls and clone size come from that table; D and trimming were worked out from the DNA. The table records 350,000 to 400,000 clones, around 91% of them present only once. The specimen was peripheral blood. The receptor was derived from a man aged 18 to 29 with active or convalescent COVID-19.

CDR3 sequence (DNA): TGTGCCAGCAGTTCAGCGGACACTGAAGCTTTCTTT. It translates to CASSSADTEAFF. This chain joins TRBV27 and TRBJ1-1; no firm D call. The CDR3 runs 12 residues. V was shortened by 4 bases and J by 3 bases, with 6 bases between the two germline ends. CDR1 is MNHEY, CDR2 SMNVEV, per germline (reference sequence).